This T cell receptor beta chain was captured by sequencing in a study of blood T cell repertoires in COVID-19. About the research overall: Some COVID-19 samples were acute and others convalescent; all came from the United States, Italy and Spain. Sample material is recorded as cDNA or gDNA derived from T cells, B-cell-depleted T cells, or PBMCs.

Source study methods: Using reference gene primer amplification, nucleated cell counts were estimated. The table came from immunoSEQ multiplex PCR; TCRdb's copy has only in-frame clones and leaves some out. V, J and clone size were drawn from that table, and D and trimming were deduced from the DNA. The data hold roughly 120,000 clones, with 90% observed a single time. V was clipped by 5 bases and J by 3 bases; unmatched bases: 7. Germline values: CDR1 MNHEY, CDR2 SVGAGI. This CDR3 spans 15 amino acids. Sequencing was performed on peripheral blood. V is TRBV6-5 and J is TRBJ2-7; TRBD1 matches at 10 bases. This TCR was recovered from a human donor with active COVID-19. The donor label of this sample is uncertain. The CDR3 is CASSMDRGWLYEQYF. CDR3 DNA sequence: TGTGCCAGCAGTATGGACAGGGGGTGGCTCTACGAGCAGTACTTC.